The subject of this entry is one TCR beta chain. The antigen remains unidentified. This CDR3 contains 14 residues. Germline V gene sequence: CDR1 MNHEY, CDR2 SVGAGI. V gave up 0 bases and J gave up 1 base, with 6 bases separating them. This record comes from a study of graft-versus-host responses after intestinal transplantation. Study findings and constraints: Declines in HvG clones occurring early post-transplant were associated with peak circulating GvH clone levels.

Profiled with immunoSEQ multiplex PCR; TCRdb holds only in-frame clones, not every one. The sample lists around 25,000 clones, over 80% seen once, with roughly 0.65% in the top ten. This chain uses TRBV6-5 with TRBJ1-1; D is uncertain. The TCR originated in a human donor who received an intestinal transplant. The specimen comprised unstimulated CD4+ T cells sorted from spleen or lymph node cells, sampled before intestinal transplant. CDR3 DNA sequence: TGTGCCAGCAGTTACTCTTTGGGGAACACTGAAGCTTTCTTT. Protein product: CASSYSLGNTEAFF.